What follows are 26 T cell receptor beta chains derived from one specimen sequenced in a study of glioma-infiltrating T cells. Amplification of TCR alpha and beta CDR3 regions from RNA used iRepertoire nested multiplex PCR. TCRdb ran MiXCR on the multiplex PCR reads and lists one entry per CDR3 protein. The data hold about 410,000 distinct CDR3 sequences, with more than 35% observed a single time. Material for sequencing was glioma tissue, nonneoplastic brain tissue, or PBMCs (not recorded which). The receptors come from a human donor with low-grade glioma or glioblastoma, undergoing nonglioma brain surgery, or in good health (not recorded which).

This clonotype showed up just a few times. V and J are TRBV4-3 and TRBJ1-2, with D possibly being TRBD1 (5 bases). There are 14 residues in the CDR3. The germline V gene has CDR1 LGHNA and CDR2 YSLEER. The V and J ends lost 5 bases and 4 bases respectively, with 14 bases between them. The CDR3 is CASSSDGGPYGYTF. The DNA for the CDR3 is TGCGCCAGCAGCTCCGACGGGGGTCCCTATGGCTACACCTTC.

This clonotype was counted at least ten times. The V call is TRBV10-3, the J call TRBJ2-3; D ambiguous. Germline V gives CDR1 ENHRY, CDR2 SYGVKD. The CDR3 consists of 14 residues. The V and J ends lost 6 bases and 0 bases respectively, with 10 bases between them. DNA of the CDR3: TGTGCCATCAGAACCGGAGCAAGCACAGATACGCAGTATTTT. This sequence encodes CAIRTGASTDTQYF.

DNA for the CDR3: TGCAGTGCTGCTGGGACTAGCGGGGGGGCGCGAGACAATGAGCAGTACTTC. Encoded protein: CSAAGTSGGARDNEQYF. The chain employs TRBV20-1 and TRBJ2-7; 16 bases match TRBD2. Germline-derived CDR1 and CDR2 are DFQATT and SNEGSKA (reference sequence). The CDR3 totals 17 residues. V lost 5 bases to trimming and J lost 7 bases; unmatched junction nucleotides: 14.

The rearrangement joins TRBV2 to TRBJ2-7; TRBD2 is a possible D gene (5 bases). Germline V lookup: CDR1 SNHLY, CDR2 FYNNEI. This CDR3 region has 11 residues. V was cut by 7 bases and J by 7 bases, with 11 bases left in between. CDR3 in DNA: TGTGCCAGCACGGATTGGAGGGAGCAGTACTTC. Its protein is CASTDWREQYF. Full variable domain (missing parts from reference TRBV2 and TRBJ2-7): EPEVTQTPSHQVTQMGQEVILRCVPISNHLYFYWYRQILGQKVEFLVSFYNNEISEKSEIFDDQFSVERPDGSNFTLKIRSTKLEDSAMYFCASTDWREQYFGPGTRLTVT.

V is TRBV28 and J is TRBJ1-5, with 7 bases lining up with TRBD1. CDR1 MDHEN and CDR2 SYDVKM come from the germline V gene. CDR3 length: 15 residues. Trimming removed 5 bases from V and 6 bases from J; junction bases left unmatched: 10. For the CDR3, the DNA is TGTGCCAGCAGTCCCCCGGACAGGAGGGGTCAGCCCCAGCATTTT. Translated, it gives CASSPPDRRGQPQHF. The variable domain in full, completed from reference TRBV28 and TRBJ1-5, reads DVKVTQSSRYLVKRTGEKVFLECVQDMDHENMFWYRQDPGLGLRLIYFSYDVKMKEKGDIPEGYSVSREKKERFSLILESASTNQTSMYLCASSPPDRRGQPQHFGDGTRLSIL.

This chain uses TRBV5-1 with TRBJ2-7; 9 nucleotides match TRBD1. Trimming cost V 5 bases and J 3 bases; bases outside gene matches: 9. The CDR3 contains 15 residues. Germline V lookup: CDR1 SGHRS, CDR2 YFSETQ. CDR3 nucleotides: TGCGCCAGCAGTTATGACTCGACAGGGGGCTACGAGCAGTACTTC. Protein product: CASSYDSTGGYEQYF. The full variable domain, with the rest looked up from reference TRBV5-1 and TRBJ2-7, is KAGVTQTPRYLIKTRGQQVTLSCSPISGHRSVSWYQQTPGQGLQFLFEYFSETQRNKGNFPGRFSGRQFSNSRSEMNVSTLELGDSALYLCASSYDSTGGYEQYFGPGTRLTVT.

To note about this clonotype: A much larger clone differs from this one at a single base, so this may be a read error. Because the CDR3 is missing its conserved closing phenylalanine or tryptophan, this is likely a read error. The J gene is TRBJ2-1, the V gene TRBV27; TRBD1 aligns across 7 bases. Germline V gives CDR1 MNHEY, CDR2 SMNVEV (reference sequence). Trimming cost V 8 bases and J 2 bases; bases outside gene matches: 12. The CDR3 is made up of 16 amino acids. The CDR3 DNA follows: TGTGCCAGCGGGCGACAGGGTTTCGGAACCTACAATGAGCAGTTCTTA. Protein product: CASGRQGFGTYNEQFL.

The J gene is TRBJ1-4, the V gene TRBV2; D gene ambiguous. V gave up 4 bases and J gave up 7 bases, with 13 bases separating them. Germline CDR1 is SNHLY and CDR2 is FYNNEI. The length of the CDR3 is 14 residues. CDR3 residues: CASSGDSQVEKLFF. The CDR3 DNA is TGTGCCAGCAGTGGAGATAGTCAGGTTGAAAAACTGTTTTTT.

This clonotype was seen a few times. CDR3 protein: CASSFSTGWGYTF. Written as DNA, the CDR3 is TGTGCCAGCAGCTTTTCGACAGGCTGGGGCTACACCTTC. V and J are TRBV7-9 and TRBJ1-2, with D maybe TRBD1 (6 bases). The CDR3 totals 13 residues. Germline V lookup: CDR1 SEHNR, CDR2 FQNEAQ (reference sequence). V gave up 3 bases and J gave up 8 bases, with 13 bases separating them.

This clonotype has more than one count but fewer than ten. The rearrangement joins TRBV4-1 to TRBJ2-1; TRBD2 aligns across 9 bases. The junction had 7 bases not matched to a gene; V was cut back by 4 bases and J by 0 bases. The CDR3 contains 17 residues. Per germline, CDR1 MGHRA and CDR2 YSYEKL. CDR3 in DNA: TGCGCCAGCAGCCCCGGACTAGCGAGAAGCTCCTACAATGAGCAGTTCTTC. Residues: CASSPGLARSSYNEQFF.

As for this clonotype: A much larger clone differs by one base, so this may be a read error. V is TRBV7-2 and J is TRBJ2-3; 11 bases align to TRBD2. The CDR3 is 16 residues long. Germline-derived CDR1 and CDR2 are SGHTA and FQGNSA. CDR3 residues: CAGSPKGLAGTDTQYF. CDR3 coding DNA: TGTGCCGGCAGCCCAAAGGGACTAGCGGGCACAGATACGCAGTATTTT.

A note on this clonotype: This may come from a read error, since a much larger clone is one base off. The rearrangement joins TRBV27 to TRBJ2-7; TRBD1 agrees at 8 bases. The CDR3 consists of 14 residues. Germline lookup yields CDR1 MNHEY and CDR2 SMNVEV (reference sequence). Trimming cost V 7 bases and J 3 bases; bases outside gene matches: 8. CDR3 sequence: CASNKDRDFYEQYF. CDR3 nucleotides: TGTGCCAGCAACAAGGACAGGGATTTCTACGAGCAGTACTTC.

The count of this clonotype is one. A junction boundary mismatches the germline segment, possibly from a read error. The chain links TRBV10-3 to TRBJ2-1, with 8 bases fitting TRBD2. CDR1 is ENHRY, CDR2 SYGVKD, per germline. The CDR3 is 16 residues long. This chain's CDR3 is CAISESIAGGYNEQSF. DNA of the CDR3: TGTGCCATCAGTGAGTCGATTGCGGGGGGCTACAATGAGCAGTCCTTC.

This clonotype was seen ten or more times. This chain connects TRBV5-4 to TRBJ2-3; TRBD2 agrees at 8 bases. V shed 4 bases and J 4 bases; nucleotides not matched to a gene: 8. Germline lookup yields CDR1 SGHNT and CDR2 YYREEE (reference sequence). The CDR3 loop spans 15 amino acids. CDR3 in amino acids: CASSHERETSDTQYF. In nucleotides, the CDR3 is TGTGCCAGCAGCCATGAGCGGGAGACCTCAGATACGCAGTATTTT.

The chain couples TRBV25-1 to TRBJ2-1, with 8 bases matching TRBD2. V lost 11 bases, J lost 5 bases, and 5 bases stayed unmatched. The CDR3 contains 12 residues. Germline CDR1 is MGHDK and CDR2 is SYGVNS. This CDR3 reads CAGGLAHNEQFF. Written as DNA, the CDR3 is TGTGCCGGAGGACTAGCCCACAATGAGCAGTTCTTC. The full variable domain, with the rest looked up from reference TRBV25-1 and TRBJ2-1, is EADIYQTPRYLVIGTGKKITLECSQTMGHDKMYWYQQDPGMELHLIHYSYGVNSTEKGDLSSESTVSRIRTEHFPLTLESARPSHTSQYLCAGGLAHNEQFFGPGTRLTVL.

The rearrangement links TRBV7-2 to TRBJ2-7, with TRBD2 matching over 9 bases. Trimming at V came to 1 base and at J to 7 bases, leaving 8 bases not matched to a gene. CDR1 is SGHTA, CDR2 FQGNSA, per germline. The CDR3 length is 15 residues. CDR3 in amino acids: CASSLEAGGIDEQYF. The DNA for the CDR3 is TGTGCCAGCAGCTTAGAAGCGGGAGGTATCGATGAGCAGTACTTC.

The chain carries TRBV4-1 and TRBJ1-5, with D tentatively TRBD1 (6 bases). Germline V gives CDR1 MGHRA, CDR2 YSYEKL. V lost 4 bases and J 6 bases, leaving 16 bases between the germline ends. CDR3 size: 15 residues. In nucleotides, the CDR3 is TGCGCCAGCAGCCTAGATTCACAGGGTGTTCAGCCCCAGCATTTT. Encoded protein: CASSLDSQGVQPQHF.

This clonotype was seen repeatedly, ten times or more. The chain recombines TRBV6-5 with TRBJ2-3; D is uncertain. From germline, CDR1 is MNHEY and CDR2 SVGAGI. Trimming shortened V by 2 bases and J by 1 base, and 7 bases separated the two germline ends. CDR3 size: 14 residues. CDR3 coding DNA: TGTGCCAGCAGTTACGACTTTGGCACAGATACGCAGTATTTT. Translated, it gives CASSYDFGTDTQYF.

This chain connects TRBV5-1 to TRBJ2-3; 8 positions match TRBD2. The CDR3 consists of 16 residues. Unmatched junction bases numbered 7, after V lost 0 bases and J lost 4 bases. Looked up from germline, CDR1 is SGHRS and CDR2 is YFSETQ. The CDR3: CASSLGSGNNADTQYF. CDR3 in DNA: TGCGCCAGCAGCTTGGGTAGCGGGAACAACGCAGATACGCAGTATTTT.

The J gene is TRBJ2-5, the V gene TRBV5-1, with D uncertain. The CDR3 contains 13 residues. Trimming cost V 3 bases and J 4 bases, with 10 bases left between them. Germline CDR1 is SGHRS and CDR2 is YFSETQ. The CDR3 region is CASSYSVGETQYF. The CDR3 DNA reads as TGCGCCAGCAGCTATAGTGTAGGAGAGACCCAGTACTTC.

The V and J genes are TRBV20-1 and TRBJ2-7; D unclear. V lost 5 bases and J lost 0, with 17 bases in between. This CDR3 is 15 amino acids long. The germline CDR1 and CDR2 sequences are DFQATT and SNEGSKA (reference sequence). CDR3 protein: CSAPRAGTLSYEQYF. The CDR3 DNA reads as TGCAGTGCTCCACGGGCAGGCACCCTCTCCTACGAGCAGTACTTC.

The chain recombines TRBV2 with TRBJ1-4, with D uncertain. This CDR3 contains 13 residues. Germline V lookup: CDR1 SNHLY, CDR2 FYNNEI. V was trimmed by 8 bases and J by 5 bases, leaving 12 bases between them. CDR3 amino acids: CASEEIRNEKLFF. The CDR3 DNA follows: TGTGCCAGCGAGGAGATCCGGAATGAAAAACTGTTTTTT. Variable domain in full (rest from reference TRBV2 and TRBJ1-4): EPEVTQTPSHQVTQMGQEVILRCVPISNHLYFYWYRQILGQKVEFLVSFYNNEISEKSEIFDDQFSVERPDGSNFTLKIRSTKLEDSAMYFCASEEIRNEKLFFGSGTQLSVL.

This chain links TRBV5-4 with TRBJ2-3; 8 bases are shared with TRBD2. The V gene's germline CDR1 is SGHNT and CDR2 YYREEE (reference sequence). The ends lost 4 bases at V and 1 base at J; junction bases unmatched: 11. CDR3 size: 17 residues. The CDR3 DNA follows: TGTGCCAGCAGCACCGATCCGAGCGGGAGCGGCACAGATACGCAGTATTTT. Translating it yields CASSTDPSGSGTDTQYF.

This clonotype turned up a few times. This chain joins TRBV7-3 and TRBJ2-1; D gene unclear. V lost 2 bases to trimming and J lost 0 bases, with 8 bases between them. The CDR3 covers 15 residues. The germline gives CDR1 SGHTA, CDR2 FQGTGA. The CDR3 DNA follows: TGTGCCAGCAGCTTAGCGTTAAGCTCCTACAATGAGCAGTTCTTC. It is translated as CASSLALSSYNEQFF.

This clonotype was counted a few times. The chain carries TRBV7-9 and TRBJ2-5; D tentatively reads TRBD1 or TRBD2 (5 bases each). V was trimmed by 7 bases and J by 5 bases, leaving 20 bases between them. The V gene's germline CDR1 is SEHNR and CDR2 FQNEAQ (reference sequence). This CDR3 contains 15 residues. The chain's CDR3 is CASTPYRGRGETQYF. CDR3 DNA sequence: TGTGCCAGCACCCCTTACCGGGGACGTGGGGAGACCCAGTACTTC. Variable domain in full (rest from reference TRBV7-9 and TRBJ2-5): DTGVSQNPRHKITKRGQNVTFRCDPISEHNRLYWYRQTLGQGPEFLTYFQNEAQLEKSRLLSDRFSAERPKGSFSTLEIQRTEQGDSAMYLCASTPYRGRGETQYFGPGTRLLVL.

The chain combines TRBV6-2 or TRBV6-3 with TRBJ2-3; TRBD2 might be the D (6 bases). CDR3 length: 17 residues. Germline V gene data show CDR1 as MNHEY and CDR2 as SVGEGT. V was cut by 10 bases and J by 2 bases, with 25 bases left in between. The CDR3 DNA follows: TGTGCCATCTCACGACTAGGCCCCTCTATCCTCACAGATACGCAGTATTTT. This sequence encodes CAISRLGPSILTDTQYF.